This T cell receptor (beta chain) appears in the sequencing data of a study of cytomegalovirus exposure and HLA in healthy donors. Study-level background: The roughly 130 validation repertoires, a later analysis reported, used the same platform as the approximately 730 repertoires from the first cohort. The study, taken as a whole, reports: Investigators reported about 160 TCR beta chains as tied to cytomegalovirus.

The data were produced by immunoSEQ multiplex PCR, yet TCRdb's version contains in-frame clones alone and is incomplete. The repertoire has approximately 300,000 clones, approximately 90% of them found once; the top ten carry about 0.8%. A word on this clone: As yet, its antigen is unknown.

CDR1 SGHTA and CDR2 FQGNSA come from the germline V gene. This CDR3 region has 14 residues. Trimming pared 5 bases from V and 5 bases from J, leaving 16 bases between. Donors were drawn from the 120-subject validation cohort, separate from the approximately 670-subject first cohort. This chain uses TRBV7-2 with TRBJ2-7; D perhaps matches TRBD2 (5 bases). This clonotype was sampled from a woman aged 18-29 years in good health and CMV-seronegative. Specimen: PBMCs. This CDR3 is CASSTQRRVNEQYF. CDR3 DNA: TGTGCCAGCAGCACTCAGCGGCGGGTCAACGAGCAGTACTTC.